The next 22 T cell receptor beta chains were all read from a single sample in a study of T-cell reconstitution after alpha-beta-depleted transplantation in children. A library of TCRbeta sequences, prepared with unique molecular identifiers, was generated. One entry per CDR3 protein results from TCRdb running MiXCR on the PCR reads. The sample contains over 200,000 distinct CDR3 sequences, about 9.2% of which appear only once. Source: PBMCs from the stem cell graft donor, taken from the stem cell graft. The source is a human donor who donated a stem cell graft to a child with acute lymphoblastic leukemia.

V and J are TRBV7-2 and TRBJ1-5, with D maybe TRBD1 (5 bases). The V end was cut by 1 base, the J end by 2 bases, with 15 bases between. The V gene's germline CDR1 is SGHTA and CDR2 FQGNSA. The CDR3 loop spans 17 amino acids. CDR3 nucleotides: TGTGCCAGCAGCTTAGTTGCGGGGGTATTAGGCAATCAGCCCCAGCATTTT. It translates to CASSLVAGVLGNQPQHF.

A few counts support this clonotype. The chain employs TRBV7-9 and TRBJ2-3; 12 bases map to TRBD1. V lost 1 base and J lost 7; bases outside the gene matches: 6. The CDR3 has 16 amino acids. Per the germline V gene, CDR1 is SEHNR and CDR2 is FQNEAQ (reference sequence). The CDR3 here is CASSLGGTGGLNTQYF. CDR3 bases: TGTGCCAGCAGCTTAGGTGGGACAGGGGGCTTGAATACGCAGTATTTT.

This clonotype has more than one count but fewer than ten. The chain has TRBV10-3 and TRBJ1-1, with D possibly matching TRBD1 (5 bases). Germline V lookup: CDR1 ENHRY, CDR2 SYGVKD. The CDR3 runs 15 residues. V was cut by 5 bases and J by 6 bases, with 19 bases left in between. The CDR3 protein is CAISPGTEIPAEAFF. The CDR3 nucleotides are TGTGCCATCAGTCCCGGGACGGAAATTCCCGCTGAAGCTTTCTTT.

There are a few counts of this clonotype. The genes are TRBV7-2 and TRBJ2-2; no clear D. The V and J ends lost 8 bases and 3 bases respectively, with 13 bases between them. Germline V gene sequence: CDR1 SGHTA, CDR2 FQGNSA. The CDR3 contains 14 residues. In DNA, the CDR3 is TGTGCCAGCGGACCAATTAGACACACCGGGGAGCTGTTTTTT. Translation gives CASGPIRHTGELFF.

V gene TRBV5-1 combines with J gene TRBJ1-2, with D possibly matching TRBD1 (6 bases). Germline CDR1 and CDR2: SGHRS and YFSETQ. Trimming left V 0 bases short and J 9 bases short, with 9 bases between. This CDR3 is built from 12 residues. The CDR3 DNA follows: TGCGCCAGCAGCTTGGACAGGGTACGCTACACCTTC. It yields the protein CASSLDRVRYTF. Looking up the rest from reference TRBV5-1 and TRBJ1-2 gives the full variable domain: KAGVTQTPRYLIKTRGQQVTLSCSPISGHRSVSWYQQTPGQGLQFLFEYFSETQRNKGNFPGRFSGRQFSNSRSEMNVSTLELGDSALYLCASSLDRVRYTFGSGTRLTVV.

This clonotype showed up many times. V usage is TRBV7-8 and J usage is TRBJ1-6; 8 nucleotides line up with TRBD1. CDR3 length: 15 amino acids. CDR1 and CDR2 from the germline V gene are SGHVS and FQNEAQ. V shed 3 bases, J shed 10 bases, and the junction held 8 bases outside the gene matches. The CDR3 nucleotides are TGTGCCAGCAGCTTGGTAGACAGGGGCAACTCACCCCTCCACTTT. As protein: CASSLVDRGNSPLHF.

This clonotype was seen many times. The V call is TRBV6-1, the J call TRBJ1-2; maybe TRBD1 (5 bases). The germline CDR1 and CDR2 sequences are MNHNS and SASEGT. This CDR3 is built from 14 residues. V was trimmed by 2 bases and J by 6 bases, leaving 13 bases between them. CDR3 protein: CASSEINDSHGYTF. As DNA, the CDR3 is TGTGCCAGCAGTGAAATCAACGACAGCCATGGCTACACCTTC.

This clonotype was observed a few times. This chain connects TRBV10-3 to TRBJ2-1, with 13 bases aligning to TRBD2. Trimming removed 3 bases from V and 0 bases from J; junction bases left unmatched: 8. CDR3 size: 19 residues. CDR1 is ENHRY and CDR2 is SYGVKD in the germline V gene. The CDR3 spells CAISEPGLAGQSSYNEQFF. The CDR3 DNA is TGTGCCATCAGTGAACCGGGACTAGCGGGACAAAGCTCCTACAATGAGCAGTTCTTC.

Ten or more counts support this clonotype. The chain employs TRBV19 and TRBJ2-3; no clear D gene. The germline V gene has CDR1 LNHDA and CDR2 SQIVND (reference sequence). V lost 3 bases and J lost 0, with 10 bases in between. The CDR3 spans 15 residues. In DNA, the CDR3 is TGTGCCAGTAGTATCAGGAGAACTAGCACAGATACGCAGTATTTT. This encodes CASSIRRTSTDTQYF.

This clonotype was seen more than once but under ten times. The V and J genes are TRBV5-1 and TRBJ1-2; D not resolved. The CDR3 extends over 11 amino acids. Germline V CDR1 and CDR2: SGHRS, YFSETQ. V was trimmed by 4 bases and J by 8 bases, leaving 9 bases between them. The CDR3 nucleotides are TGCGCCAGCAGCCCCGTTGTGGGCTACACCTTC. As protein: CASSPVVGYTF. Supplemented by reference TRBV5-1 and TRBJ1-2, the full variable domain reads KAGVTQTPRYLIKTRGQQVTLSCSPISGHRSVSWYQQTPGQGLQFLFEYFSETQRNKGNFPGRFSGRQFSNSRSEMNVSTLELGDSALYLCASSPVVGYTFGSGTRLTVV.

At least ten counts were recorded for this clonotype. The chain links TRBV15 to TRBJ2-7; 10 bases agree with TRBD1. The CDR3 is 16 amino acids. CDR1 and CDR2 (germline): LNHNV, YYDKDF (reference sequence). V was clipped by 2 bases and J by 5 bases; unmatched bases: 9. The CDR3 sequence: CATSRSGTGVSDEQYF. In DNA form, the CDR3 reads TGTGCCACCAGCAGATCAGGGACAGGGGTTTCCGACGAGCAGTACTTC.

J is TRBJ1-1 and V is TRBV4-3, with D hard to call. The germline gives CDR1 LGHNA, CDR2 YSLEER. Trimming stripped 0 bases from V and 3 bases from J, with 14 bases between. CDR3 length: 16 amino acids. This chain's CDR3 is CASSQDRQAGHTEAFF. The CDR3 nucleotides are TGCGCCAGCAGCCAAGATCGCCAGGCAGGACACACTGAAGCTTTCTTT.

The chain couples TRBV20-1 to TRBJ2-1; 10 nucleotides match TRBD2. After removal of 3 bases from V and 6 bases from J, the junction contained 5 bases not matched to a gene. CDR3 length: 14 amino acids. CDR1 and CDR2 (germline): DFQATT, SNEGSKA (reference sequence). The CDR3 sequence: CSASRLAGVNEQFF. In DNA, the CDR3 is TGCAGTGCTAGTCGCCTAGCGGGGGTCAATGAGCAGTTCTTC.

The gene calls are TRBV5-1 and TRBJ2-7; 11 bases are shared with TRBD2. Germline V gives CDR1 SGHRS, CDR2 YFSETQ. CDR3 length equals 17 residues. V lost 7 bases and J lost 1; bases outside the gene matches: 13. The CDR3 nucleotides read TGCGCCAGCTCCCCTTCCGCCGGGACTAGCGGTTCCTACGAGCAGTACTTC. It encodes CASSPSAGTSGSYEQYF.

This chain joins TRBV27 and TRBJ1-2; TRBD1 matches at 7 bases. Germline loops: CDR1 MNHEY, CDR2 SMNVEV (reference sequence). The V segment lost 8 bases and the J segment 1 base; nucleotides outside the gene matches: 16. The CDR3 consists of 17 residues. In DNA, the CDR3 is TGTGCCAGCCGTGATTCCCCAACAGGGGCCCTTAACTATGGCTACACCTTC. Protein product: CASRDSPTGALNYGYTF.

This clonotype has more than one count but fewer than ten. The CDR3 sequence: CASSQYNENIQYF. In DNA, the CDR3 is TGTGCCAGCAGCCAATACAACGAAAACATTCAGTACTTC. The chain combines TRBV11-2 with TRBJ2-4; D gene unclear. V was shortened by 5 bases and J by 5 bases, with 10 bases between the two germline ends. The CDR3 extends over 13 amino acids. Per germline, CDR1 SGHAT and CDR2 FQNNGV.

This clonotype was recorded at least ten times. The chain combines TRBV13 with TRBJ2-2; D is uncertain. The germline V gene has CDR1 PRHDT and CDR2 FYEKMQ (reference sequence). The V end lost 5 bases, the J end lost 7 bases, and 8 bases lay between the germline ends. The CDR3 length is 12 residues. CDR3 protein: CASSLSNGELFF. DNA of the CDR3: TGTGCCAGCAGCCTATCTAACGGGGAGCTGTTTTTT.

This clonotype was picked up many times. This rearrangement joins TRBV6-2 or TRBV6-3 to TRBJ2-7; possible D gene TRBD2, 6 bases. The CDR3 has 14 residues. Germline V lookup: CDR1 MNHEY, CDR2 SVGEGT. Trimming cost V 7 bases and J 0 bases, with 13 bases left between them. CDR3 DNA sequence: TGTGCCAGCAAGTGGGTAGCGGACTCCTACGAGCAGTACTTC. It specifies CASKWVADSYEQYF.

V usage is TRBV7-2 and J usage is TRBJ2-7, with 11 bases that match TRBD2. J lost 2 bases, V lost 5 bases, and 5 bases had no gene match. CDR3 length: 15 amino acids. Germline values: CDR1 SGHTA, CDR2 FQGNSA. CDR3: CASSPGTSGPYEQYF. For the CDR3, the DNA is TGTGCCAGCAGCCCTGGGACTAGCGGCCCCTACGAGCAGTACTTC.

This clonotype showed up just a few times. The V and J genes are TRBV29-1 and TRBJ2-1; D is undetermined. The germline V gene has CDR1 SQVTM and CDR2 ANQGSEA. The V end lost 0 bases, the J end lost 6 bases, and 3 bases lay between the germline ends. The CDR3 has 11 amino acids. CDR3 sequence: CSVEDSNEQFF. The CDR3 coding sequence is TGCAGCGTTGAAGACAGCAATGAGCAGTTCTTC.

This clonotype was detected only a few times. It may be a read error: a sequence one base away is much more abundant. This chain connects TRBV7-9 to TRBJ2-3, with D perhaps TRBD2 (6 bases). The CDR3 extends over 14 amino acids. Trimming shortened V by 1 base and J by 2 bases, and 7 bases separated the two germline ends. Germline CDR1 is SEHNR and CDR2 is FQNEAQ (reference sequence). CDR3 in amino acids: CASSLGTNTDTQYF. Written as DNA, the CDR3 is TGTGCCAGCAGCTTAGGGACTAACACAGATACGCAGTATTTT.

The V and J genes are TRBV5-1 and TRBJ2-7; 12 positions agree with TRBD1. Trimming removed 2 bases from V and 5 bases from J; junction bases left unmatched: 8. The CDR3 is 16 residues long. Per germline, CDR1 SGHRS and CDR2 YFSETQ. The CDR3 reads CASSFTGTGGWDEQYF. In DNA, the CDR3 is TGCGCCAGCAGCTTCACCGGGACAGGGGGCTGGGACGAGCAGTACTTC.